This section outlines one T cell receptor (beta chain) sequence together with its context. In this sample, this clone turned up a few times. The clone's antigen remains unknown. It has no much larger one-base neighbor in the sample; base qualities were not kept. The cohort consisted of 666 healthy bone marrow donors. At the time of sampling, every cohort member was nominally healthy, though immune exposures that went unrecorded were likely present. The donor was CMV seronegative and belonged to the group of 350 to 400 seronegative cohort members. Every donor gave a peripheral blood sample, and the peripheral blood mononuclear cells from that sample were used for TCR beta sequencing. The Qiagen DNeasy Blood Extraction Kit was used to extract genomic DNA from the blood cell samples. At the junction V is shortened by 5 bases and J by 7 bases; bases outside the gene matches: 17. Spanning cysteine to phenylalanine, the CDR3 consists of 18 amino acids. Only CDR3 DNA is held: 54 bases, read in frame from base 1. From a lookup of the germline V gene (reference sequence), CDR1 and CDR2 are MNHEY and SMNVEV.

Library preparation used the immunoSEQ multiplex PCR assay. For the multiplex PCR, a mixture combining 60 forward primers for TCR Vbeta segments and 13 reverse primers for TCR Jbeta segments was used. Amplification of the CDR3 region of rearranged TCR beta genes was performed with a multiplex PCR assay on genomic DNA. Amplified TCR beta libraries were sequenced as 87-base-pair reads on the Illumina HiSeq System. Under the source paper's analysis protocol: In a later analysis, tens of millions of unique TCR beta chains were counted across the roughly 610 repertoires, and around 11 million of these chains were shared by at least two donors. Raw reads were error-corrected and collapsed into unique sequences with a nearest-neighbor algorithm that merged closely related sequences to remove PCR and sequencing errors. Alignment of CDR3 sequences to IMGT reference sequences was used to assign V, D and J gene segments. Each retained sequence needed at least a six-nucleotide match to both a V gene segment and a J gene segment. Rearrangements were called productive when the CDR3 lacked stop codons and stayed in frame with V and J; all others were non-productive. Following IMGT convention, CDR3 was defined as the stretch from the second conserved V-encoded cysteine up to the conserved J-encoded phenylalanine. Sequences without an unambiguous match to a single V gene segment were excluded from the earlier analysis of 587 of the donors. An earlier analysis of fewer than 750 of the donors classified V segments as functional when productive rearrangements were above 56.7% and as segregating when the standard deviation between donors was above 5%. A statistical classification framework was built for diagnosing cytomegalovirus status from the catalog of TCR beta chain sequences. In a later analysis, V and J genes were assigned by comparing TCR nucleotide sequences against IMGT/GENE-DB human TR gene sequences. A later analysis assigned CDR3 sequences and most-parsimonious VDJ recombination scenarios with the TCRdist pipeline. In a later analysis, every TCR beta chain was defined by the combination of its CDR3 amino acid sequence and its V-gene family, and reads without a unique V-gene family were dropped. To address suspected cross-contamination and a sequencing artifact, a later analysis removed approximately 600 highly shared, low-generation-probability nucleotide sequences. For each public chain, a later analysis derived a clonal expansion index from normalized ranks of inferred template counts within each repertoire. A later analysis computed generation probabilities with a VDJ recombination model fitted to out-of-frame rearrangements, and checked the results against IGoR. A later analysis scored TCR-TCR, TCR-HLA and TCR-CMV co-occurrence with hypergeometric tests, applying a repertoire-size bias correction to TCR pairs. To estimate false discovery rates, a later analysis permuted the HLA or CMV assignments 20 times. In a later analysis, co-occurring TCRs were grouped using DBSCAN, and TCRdist sequence similarity was added for clustering within HLA-allele-positive subsets. Repertoires with fewer than 30,000 or more than 120,000 public chains were left out of co-occurrence clustering, as were about 5 repertoires with anomalous nucleotide sharing. What TCRdb holds here is the immuneACCESS table cut down to in-frame rearrangements. Part of the clones is not present; checked against another copy, under half of the missing clones reflect an unresolved V gene, and the others are unexplained. Clone size and the V and J calls come from that table; the DNA yielded D and trimming. In all, the sample holds some 150,000 clones, and more than 70% of those were seen once. The top ten clones comprise 1.2% to 1.5% of the sample.

The data are from a study of cytomegalovirus exposure and HLA in healthy donors (TCRdb year 2017). Context from the whole study: An earlier analysis of about 530 of the donors reported roughly 300 Gb of sequence data and roughly 120 million unique TCR beta sequences obtained from about 170 million T cells. About 320 gigabases of sequencing data and tens of millions of unique TCR sequences were included in an early release covering under 650 HLA-typed donors. Because of strong linkage in the cohort, a handful of DR-DQ haplotypes were treated as single units for association and clustering. A later genetic analysis used genome-wide SNP genotypes for about 65% of the 666 donors, treating that subset as a discovery cohort. Across 300 to 400 genotyped donors of the cohort, an average of roughly 250,000 unique TCR beta nucleotide sequences per donor were sequenced, and 15% to 20% of those sequences were non-productive. In a later analysis, previously published TCR beta repertoires from 500 to 750 donors were re-analyzed and high-resolution HLA genotyping was added so that TCR occurrence patterns could be studied. In addition to the first cohort of 666 subjects, a separate validation cohort of approximately 110 different subjects was used. Using immunosequencing, the study profiled T cell repertoires from about 650 subjects and related those repertoires to cytomegalovirus serostatus. The number of donors typed differed by locus, with about 629-640 for A, B, C, DRB1 and DQB1, around 560 for DQA1, approximately 570 for DPA1, and some 440 for DPB1. The study combined high-throughput TCR immunosequencing, statistical association of individual TCRs with disease status, and machine learning to predict cytomegalovirus infection status. The genetic ancestry cluster associated with self-reported Caucasian donors included around 76% of the roughly 400 genotyped donors. All discovery cohort repertoires had been generated using a single sequencing platform. HLA typing included class I and class II loci at four-digit resolution. Rather than using new phenotypic data, the later analysis identified candidate immune exposures from TCR beta sequences and from how often those sequences occurred across donors. The study aimed to test whether signatures of past pathogen exposure could be identified by cataloging public T cell receptors. Donor age, sex, ethnicity and CMV serostatus were compiled alongside the repertoire data. An earlier analysis of around 580 of the donors used high-throughput TCR beta sequencing to judge whether each TCR beta V gene segment behaved as functional or pseudogenic. What the study reported, not specific to this receptor: An association between a missense DCLRE1C variant and V-gene and J-gene trimming of TCR beta chains was found in a later genetic analysis and replicated in an independent cohort. Because some donors lacked HLA typing at each locus, the association tests relied only on the typed subset. Immune exposure information for the cohort was limited to CMV serostatus. Only TCR beta chains were sequenced in this cohort, and the absence of alpha or paired-chain data limited detectable features. A later analysis associated about 17,000 TCR beta sequences with specific HLA alleles at a false discovery rate of 0.05. The study listed 150 to 200 TCR beta chains as associated with cytomegalovirus. Linkage disequilibrium might explain the correlated functional status among segregating V segments, but an unknown experimental factor could not be excluded. Broadly in line with IMGT annotations, most TCR beta V segments showed up in productive rearrangements about 87% or about 30% of the time in an earlier analysis of several hundred of the donors. In a later analysis, the rate of TCR association differed among HLA loci, with DRB1 alleles having the most associated TCRs and HLA-C alleles having the fewest. Compared with the roughly 700-donor mean, donors in an Asian-associated ancestry cluster had fewer N-insertions in productive TCRs, according to a later genetic analysis. Several of the top co-occurrence clusters appeared to be linked to parvovirus B19, influenza, CMV and Epstein-Barr virus, according to a later analysis. A cluster of highly shared sequence variants was judged likely to be a technical artifact of the sequencing pipeline. When HLA alleles, especially DR and DQ, strongly co-occurred, TCR associations were difficult to assign to individual alleles. According to a later analysis, most CMV-associated TCR beta chains appeared to be HLA-restricted, and the HLA associations seemed to be driven largely by CMV exposure. The 87-base-pair reads could not distinguish some IMGT-functional V segments, including TRBV6-2 and TRBV6-3, so those segments were excluded. A few of the identified cytomegalovirus-associated TCR beta chains were confirmed in vitro to be specific for cytomegalovirus antigens. Because counts were too low, roughly 16 rarely observed V segments, including chromosome 9 orphons, were left out of the earlier analysis of 587 of the donors. Cytomegalovirus status was reported to be diagnosed by the classifier with high specificity and sensitivity in both the original and validation cohorts. The authors suggested that the approach could potentially be extended to other disease states and immunological phenotypes. While some public TCRs were present in many individuals, most TCR sequences turned up only very rarely across donors. A further reported finding was that TCR beta sequences accurately predicted the HLA-A and HLA-B alleles for most subjects in the first cohort. Roughly uniform sequencing depth across donors was assumed in presence/absence analyses, although this assumption may not hold. In a later analysis, HLA-associated TCR beta chains showed more clonal expansion and lower generation probabilities than non-associated chains that were equally common.

Sequencing was carried out using PBMCs. The TCR sequence derives from a man between 60 and 75 years old in good health and CMV-seronegative. The chain links TRBV27 with TRBJ2-1; TRBD2 fits 10 bases in the junction. The CDR3 protein sequence reads: CASSKTSGINEITNEQFF. The nucleotide sequence reads TGTGCCAGCAGTAAAACTAGCGGGATTAACGAGATTACAAATGAGCAGTTCTTC.